The source of this TCR beta chain is a study of T cell repertoires in ileal Crohn's disease. In the study overall: Median disease duration was 7.9 years; 35% smoked at surgery. Thiopurines (around twelve) or anti-TNF agents (around 17) were given postoperatively to about half.

Overall study results and limits: Endoscopic recurrence occurred in every patient whose clonality exceeded 26.8%.

Turning to this clone: Its antigen remains unidentified.

The protocol was immunoSEQ multiplex PCR, while the TCRdb copy is restricted to in-frame clones and leaves out a portion. The repertoire holds 15,000 to 20,000 clones, with roughly 70% as singletons. The sample consisted of ileal tissue. This TCR came from an adult with Crohn's disease.

The CDR3 loop reads CASSGRQGGAYGYTF. DNA of the CDR3: TGTGCCAGCAGCGGACGACAGGGTGGGGCCTATGGCTACACCTTC. This sequence joins TRBV5-6 and TRBJ1-2; TRBD1 aligns across 7 bases. Germline loops: CDR1 SGHDT, CDR2 YYEEEE. This CDR3 is 15 amino acids long. V shed 4 bases, J shed 4 bases, and the junction held 10 bases outside the gene matches.